This is a list of T cell receptor beta chains from one sample in a study of spatial heterogeneity in lung cancer. TCRdb fed the 5' RACE reads into MiXCR, producing one record per CDR3 protein. Altogether 30,000 to 40,000 distinct CDR3 sequences are present, over 6.5% being singletons, with the ten largest covering about 9.2%. The specimen was PBMCs, collected at follow-up. Source of these receptors: a male donor with early-stage non-small cell lung cancer. Both conserved end residues are part of each CDR3. Fields, in order: V gene, J gene, clone size, D gene, CDR3 DNA, CDR3 protein. A D gene is named only where the DNA matches it firmly. For some rows the clone size is stated as once, few or many, or as a class when expanded; others skip it.

v_gene: TRBV20-1
j_gene: TRBJ2-7
abundance: many
d_gene: -
CDR3nt: TGCAGTGCTAGAACAGGGACCTCCTACGAGCAGTACTTC
CDR3aa: CSARTGTSYEQYF

v_gene: TRBV2
j_gene: TRBJ1-5
abundance: many
d_gene: -
CDR3nt: TGTGCCAGCAGTGAGTCGGGGTCGGGGCGTCAGCCCCAGCATTTT
CDR3aa: CASSESGSGRQPQHF

v_gene: TRBV29-1
j_gene: TRBJ2-7
abundance: few
d_gene: -
CDR3nt: TGCAGCGTTTTACTTGGTCTCTACGAGCAGTACTTC
CDR3aa: CSVLLGLYEQYF

v_gene: TRBV29-1
j_gene: TRBJ2-7
abundance: many
d_gene: -
CDR3nt: TGCAGCGTTGAAGATACCTCAGGGAATTACGAGCAGTACTTC
CDR3aa: CSVEDTSGNYEQYF

v_gene: TRBV2
j_gene: TRBJ2-6
abundance: many
d_gene: -
CDR3nt: TGTGCCAGCAGGGGGACCTCTACTGGGGCCAACGTCCTGACTTTC
CDR3aa: CASRGTSTGANVLTF

v_gene: TRBV2
j_gene: TRBJ2-6
abundance: many
d_gene: -
CDR3nt: TGTGCCAGCAGGGCAGGGGAGTCAGGGGCCAACGTCCTGACTTTC
CDR3aa: CASRAGESGANVLTF

v_gene: TRBV7-8
j_gene: TRBJ2-5
abundance: few
d_gene: TRBD2
CDR3nt: TGCGCCGCCAATCCAAGTGCGGGGGGACCGCAAGAGACCCAGTACTTC
CDR3aa: CAANPSAGGPQETQYF

v_gene: TRBV3-1
j_gene: TRBJ2-1
abundance: many
d_gene: TRBD2
CDR3nt: TGTGCCAGCAGCGTAGCGGGGGGGCCGGGTAATGAGCAGTTCTTC
CDR3aa: CASSVAGGPGNEQFF

v_gene: TRBV19
j_gene: TRBJ1-1
abundance: few
d_gene: -
CDR3nt: TGTGCCAGCAGACATGGGAACACTGAAGCTTTCTTT
CDR3aa: CASRHGNTEAFF

v_gene: TRBV6-5
j_gene: TRBJ1-1
abundance: many
d_gene: -
CDR3nt: TGTGCTTCGAAGGGCAACACTGAAGCTTTCTTT
CDR3aa: CASKGNTEAFF

v_gene: TRBV6-1
j_gene: TRBJ1-2
abundance: many
d_gene: -
CDR3nt: TGTGCCAGCAGTGCGGACGTTGGTGGCTACACCTTC
CDR3aa: CASSADVGGYTF

v_gene: TRBV7-2
j_gene: TRBJ1-1
abundance: many
d_gene: -
CDR3nt: TGTGCCAGCGGCCGACAGTACCCTATGAACACTGAAGCTTTCTTT
CDR3aa: CASGRQYPMNTEAFF

v_gene: TRBV9
j_gene: TRBJ2-2
abundance: few
d_gene: -
CDR3nt: TGTGCCAGCAGCGTAGCAGGCGGGCCCAACACCGGGGAGCTGTTTTTT
CDR3aa: CASSVAGGPNTGELFF

v_gene: TRBV20-1
j_gene: TRBJ1-1
abundance: many
d_gene: -
CDR3nt: TGCAGTGCAAAGGGGGAGGTCGGGGTCACTGAAGCTTTCTTT
CDR3aa: CSAKGEVGVTEAFF

v_gene: TRBV20-1
j_gene: TRBJ2-3
abundance: many
d_gene: -
CDR3nt: TGCAGTGCTATTCACCCATGGGGGTCTGGCACAGATACGCAGTATTTT
CDR3aa: CSAIHPWGSGTDTQYF

v_gene: TRBV6-5
j_gene: TRBJ2-7
abundance: many
d_gene: TRBD1
CDR3nt: TGTGCCAGCAGTTCACGCCCGGGACAGGGCGTTTACGAGCAGTACTTC
CDR3aa: CASSSRPGQGVYEQYF

v_gene: TRBV27
j_gene: TRBJ2-2
abundance: many
d_gene: -
CDR3nt: TGTGCCAGCAGAGGAACGAACACCGGGGAGCTGTTTTTT
CDR3aa: CASRGTNTGELFF

v_gene: TRBV20-1
j_gene: TRBJ1-2
abundance: many
d_gene: -
CDR3nt: TGCAGTGCCCGGGAGCCAGGGGCGGCGTCGAACTATGGCTACACCTTC
CDR3aa: CSAREPGAASNYGYTF

v_gene: TRBV5-6
j_gene: TRBJ1-5
abundance: many
d_gene: -
CDR3nt: TGTGCCCCCTGCGGCGGCAATCAGCCCCAGCATTTT
CDR3aa: CAPCGGNQPQHF

v_gene: TRBV11-2
j_gene: TRBJ2-2
abundance: -
d_gene: -
CDR3nt: TGTGCCAGCAGCTTCGTCAGGACCTTCACCGGGGAGCTGTTTTTT
CDR3aa: CASSFVRTFTGELFF

v_gene: TRBV29-1
j_gene: TRBJ1-1
abundance: -
d_gene: -
CDR3nt: TGCAGCGTTTCGGTGAAGAACACTGAAGCTTTCTTT
CDR3aa: CSVSVKNTEAFF

v_gene: TRBV2
j_gene: TRBJ2-1
abundance: many
d_gene: -
CDR3nt: TGTGCCAGCACGGAGGGAGGTATAAGCTCCTACAATGAGCAGTTCTTC
CDR3aa: CASTEGGISSYNEQFF

v_gene: TRBV6-5
j_gene: TRBJ1-2
abundance: many
d_gene: -
CDR3nt: TGTGCCAGCAGTTACTCGAATGGGATTGAGGGCTACACCTTC
CDR3aa: CASSYSNGIEGYTF

v_gene: TRBV6-6
j_gene: TRBJ2-2
abundance: many
d_gene: TRBD1
CDR3nt: TGTGCCAGCAGGCCCGGGACAGGGTGGACCGGGGAGCTGTTTTTT
CDR3aa: CASRPGTGWTGELFF

v_gene: TRBV5-1
j_gene: TRBJ2-2
abundance: -
d_gene: TRBD1
CDR3nt: TGCGCCAGCAGCTCCCAACCCGGGCAGGGGGCCGCCGGGGAGCTGTTTTTT
CDR3aa: CASSSQPGQGAAGELFF

v_gene: TRBV6-5
j_gene: TRBJ2-7
abundance: -
d_gene: -
CDR3nt: TGTGCCAGCAGTTATCAGCCGGGACGGCCCTACGAGCAGTACTTC
CDR3aa: CASSYQPGRPYEQYF